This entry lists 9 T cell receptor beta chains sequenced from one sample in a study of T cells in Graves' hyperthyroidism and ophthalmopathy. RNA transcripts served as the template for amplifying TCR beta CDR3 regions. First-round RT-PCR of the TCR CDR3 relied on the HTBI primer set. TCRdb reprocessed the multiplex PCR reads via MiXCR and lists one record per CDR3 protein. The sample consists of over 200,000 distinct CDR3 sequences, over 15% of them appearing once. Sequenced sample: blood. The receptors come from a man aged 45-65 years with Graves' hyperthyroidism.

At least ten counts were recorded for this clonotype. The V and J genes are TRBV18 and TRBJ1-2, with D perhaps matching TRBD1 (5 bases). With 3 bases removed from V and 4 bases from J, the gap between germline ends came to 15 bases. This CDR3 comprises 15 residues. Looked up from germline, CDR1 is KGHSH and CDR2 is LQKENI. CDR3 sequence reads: CASSPYDSFAYGYTF. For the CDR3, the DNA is TGTGCCAGCTCACCCTACGACAGTTTCGCCTATGGCTACACCTTC. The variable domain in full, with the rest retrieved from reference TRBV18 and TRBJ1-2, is NAGVMQNPRHLVRRRGQEARLRCSPMKGHSHVYWYRQLPEEGLKFMVYLQKENIIDESGMPKERFSAEFPKEGPSILRIQQVVRGDSAAYFCASSPYDSFAYGYTFGSGTRLTVV.

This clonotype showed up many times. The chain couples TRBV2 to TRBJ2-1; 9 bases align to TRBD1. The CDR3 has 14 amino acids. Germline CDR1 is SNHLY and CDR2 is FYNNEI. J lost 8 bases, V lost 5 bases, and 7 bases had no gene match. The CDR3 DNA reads TGTGCCAGCAGTCCCGACAGGGGGGACTATGAGCAGTTCTTC. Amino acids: CASSPDRGDYEQFF. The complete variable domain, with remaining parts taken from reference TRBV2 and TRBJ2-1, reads EPEVTQTPSHQVTQMGQEVILRCVPISNHLYFYWYRQILGQKVEFLVSFYNNEISEKSEIFDDQFSVERPDGSNFTLKIRSTKLEDSAMYFCASSPDRGDYEQFFGPGTRLTVL.

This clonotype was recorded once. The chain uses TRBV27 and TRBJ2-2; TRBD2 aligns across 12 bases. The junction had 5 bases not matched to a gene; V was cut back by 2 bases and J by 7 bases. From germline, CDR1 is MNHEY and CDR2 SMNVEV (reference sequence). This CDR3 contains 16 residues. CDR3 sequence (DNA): TGTGCCAGCAGTTTAAAATCTAGCGGGAGGGTCGGGGAGCTGTTTTTT. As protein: CASSLKSSGRVGELFF.

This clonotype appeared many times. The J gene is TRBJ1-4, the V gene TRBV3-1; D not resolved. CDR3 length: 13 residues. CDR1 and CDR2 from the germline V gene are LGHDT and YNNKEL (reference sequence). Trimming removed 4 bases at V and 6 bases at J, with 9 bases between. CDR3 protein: CASSPGSDEKLFF. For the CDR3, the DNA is TGTGCCAGCAGCCCAGGATCCGATGAAAAACTGTTTTTT.

CDR3 loop: CSVLDSGRTTSTDTQYF. In DNA, the CDR3 is TGCAGCGTTTTGGATAGCGGGAGGACCACTAGCACAGATACGCAGTATTTT. The chain recombines TRBV29-1 with TRBJ2-3; TRBD2 agrees at 10 bases. Germline V lookup: CDR1 SQVTM, CDR2 ANQGSEA. The V gene end was trimmed by 5 bases and the J gene end by 0 bases; junction bases not matched to a gene: 11. The CDR3 has 17 residues.

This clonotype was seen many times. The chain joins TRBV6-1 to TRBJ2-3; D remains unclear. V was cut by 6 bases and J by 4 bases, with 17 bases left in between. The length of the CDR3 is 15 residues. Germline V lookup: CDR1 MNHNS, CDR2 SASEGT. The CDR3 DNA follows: TGTGCCAGCAGCAAGACCGAAAGCCCCTCAGATACGCAGTATTTT. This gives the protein CASSKTESPSDTQYF.

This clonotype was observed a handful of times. Here the CDR3 DNA reads TGTGCCACCAGCAGAGGGAGGGCGGGCCCGCGGGAGACCCAGTACTTC. This sequence encodes CATSRGRAGPRETQYF. The chain combines TRBV15 with TRBJ2-5, with D possibly being TRBD2 (6 bases). Germline V gene data show CDR1 as LNHNV and CDR2 as YYDKDF (reference sequence). The CDR3 consists of 16 residues. The ends were cut back, 1 base at V and 5 bases at J, with 17 bases in the middle.

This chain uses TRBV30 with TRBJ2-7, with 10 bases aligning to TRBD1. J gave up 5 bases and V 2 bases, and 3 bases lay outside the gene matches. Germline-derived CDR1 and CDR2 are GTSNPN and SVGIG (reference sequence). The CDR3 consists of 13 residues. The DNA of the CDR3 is TGTGCCTGGAGTAAGGGACAGGGGAACGAGCAGTACTTC. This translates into CAWSKGQGNEQYF.

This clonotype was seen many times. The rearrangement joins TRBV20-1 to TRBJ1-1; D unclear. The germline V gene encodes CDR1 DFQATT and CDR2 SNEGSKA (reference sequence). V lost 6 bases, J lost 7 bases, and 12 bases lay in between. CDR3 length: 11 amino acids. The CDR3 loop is CSALRNGEAFF. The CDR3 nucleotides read TGCAGTGCCCTTAGGAACGGTGAAGCTTTCTTT.